This TCR beta chain was identified in a study of shared clonotypes between healthy human individuals. The germline V gene has CDR1 WSHSY and CDR2 SAAADI. Unmatched junction bases numbered 10, after V lost 10 bases and J lost 7 bases. CDR3 size: 14 residues. Profiling relied on immunoSEQ multiplex PCR, and the TCRdb table lists in-frame clones only, not all of them. The profile shows approximately 2.4 million clones, roughly 95% of them singletons. Findings and caveats of the study: Researchers sampled only blood; tissue repertoires likely differ.

Comment on this clone: Its antigen is undetermined.

Sequencing was performed on naive CD4+ T cells sorted from blood. Subset here: CD45RA+ positively selected. The sequence came from a man younger than 30 in good health. This chain joins TRBV10-2 and TRBJ2-5; 12 nucleotides agree with TRBD1. The CDR3 nucleotides are TGCGCCACCCGGCCGGGACAGGGGGCAGGGACCCAGTACTTC. This gives the protein CATRPGQGAGTQYF.